This T cell receptor (beta chain) was obtained from a study of T cell repertoires in cytomegalovirus infection (dated by TCRdb to about 2019). A note on the overall study: Donor HLA type was relevant to the analysis, because carriage of CMV infection together with the matching HLA type was indicated by public TCR beta signatures.

The sample was run on an Illumina HiSeq 1500. TCRdb applied fastp at Q25 and MiXCR to the public reads, then kept only in-frame beta chains. Each entry merges the rows of one CDR3 protein and shows their most common DNA and genes. The table for this sample lists a few hundred thousand distinct CDR3 sequences; around 18% of them were counted only once. The top ten clonotypes cover approximately 10% of the sample. A word on this clonotype: The antigen it binds to is not known. Base qualities are missing; no much larger clone stands one base away.

The study at large found these results: Carriers of CMV infection plus the relevant HLA type were discriminated by the cumulative frequency of public TCR beta family members in the study cohort and in an independent roughly 350-donor cohort. The ex vivo response was dominated by HLA-C-restricted CMV-specific TCR beta clonotypes, and the single most frequent clonotype in two of eight donors was supplied by these HLA-C-restricted clonotypes.

In the germline V gene, CDR1 corresponds to MNHEY and CDR2 to SVGEGT. Clipping removes 6 bases from V and 4 bases from J, with 6 as the unmatched junction base count. The CDR3 spans 14 residues, from the cysteine through the phenylalanine. The sequence is cut down to CDR3 DNA, 42 bases in frame from base 1. The sequence derives from a human donor in good health (CMV status not recorded). Some clones in this sample may be carry-over from other donors' samples. Sequenced: PBMCs. The chain is assembled from TRBV6-2 or TRBV6-3 and TRBJ2-3; 8 bases in the junction line up with TRBD2. In nucleotide form, the sequence is TGTGCCAGCAGGACCAGCGGGGGCCCAGATACGCAGTATTTT. It specifies CASRTSGGPDTQYF.